This is a list of T cell receptor beta chains from one sample in a study of T cells after yellow fever vaccination. TCRdb re-derived calls from the 5' RACE reads in MiXCR, one entry per CDR3 protein. The sample records roughly 56,000 distinct CDR3 sequences, about 5.6% being singletons. The starting material was PBMCs, either bulk or a sorted T-cell subset (CD4+, CD8+, memory, or dextramer-sorted; not recorded which), obtained on the day of the yellow fever booster vaccination. The receptors originated from a young man who received the YFV17D yellow fever vaccine. The CDR3 runs from the conserved cysteine through the conserved F or W.

J	V	CDR3
TRBJ2-3	TRBV12-3/TRBV12-4	CASSWGLAPDTQYF
TRBJ2-2	TRBV7-6	CASSLLTNTGELFF
TRBJ1-1	TRBV5-1	CASSLLSGRGDTEAFF
TRBJ2-2	TRBV6-5	CASRLTSRDTGELFF
TRBJ2-1	TRBV11-1	CASSFGLAGDPRGSYNEQFF
TRBJ1-1	TRBV18	CASSPPMDTEAFF
TRBJ1-1	TRBV4-1	CASSHVPGQGGLTEAFF
TRBJ2-3	TRBV27	CASSHGVVDTQYF
TRBJ2-1	TRBV10-3	CAISDYRGYNEQFF
TRBJ1-1	TRBV6-4	CASRVQIAFF
TRBJ2-5	TRBV27	CASSPSGAGQETQYF
TRBJ1-4	TRBV29-1	CSVGGPRDLDEKLFF
TRBJ1-6	TRBV29-1	CSAQGTYNSPLHF
TRBJ1-3	TRBV12-3/TRBV12-4	CASRPNLGSGNTIYF
TRBJ1-2	TRBV12-3/TRBV12-4	CASSQTAYGYTF
TRBJ1-2	TRBV9	CASSHDSFIRYGYTF
TRBJ1-2	TRBV12-3/TRBV12-4	CASSLWTGLGYTF
TRBJ1-5	TRBV20-1	CSAKVGGQPQHF
TRBJ1-5	TRBV6-2/TRBV6-3	CASRSRGSDQPQHF
TRBJ1-5	TRBV10-2	CASSDLGRQPQHF
TRBJ2-3	TRBV6-2/TRBV6-3	CASSKLGDTDTQYF
TRBJ1-3	TRBV9	CASSVGGFSGNTIYF
TRBJ2-2	TRBV12-3/TRBV12-4	CASGFPDRELFF
TRBJ2-6	TRBV5-1	CASSLRGQGANSGANVLTF
TRBJ1-1	TRBV6-2/TRBV6-3	CASSYSWEAFF
TRBJ1-1	TRBV4-3	CASSQVYMDPQSDTEAFF
TRBJ1-4	TRBV4-1	CASSTRILANEKLFF